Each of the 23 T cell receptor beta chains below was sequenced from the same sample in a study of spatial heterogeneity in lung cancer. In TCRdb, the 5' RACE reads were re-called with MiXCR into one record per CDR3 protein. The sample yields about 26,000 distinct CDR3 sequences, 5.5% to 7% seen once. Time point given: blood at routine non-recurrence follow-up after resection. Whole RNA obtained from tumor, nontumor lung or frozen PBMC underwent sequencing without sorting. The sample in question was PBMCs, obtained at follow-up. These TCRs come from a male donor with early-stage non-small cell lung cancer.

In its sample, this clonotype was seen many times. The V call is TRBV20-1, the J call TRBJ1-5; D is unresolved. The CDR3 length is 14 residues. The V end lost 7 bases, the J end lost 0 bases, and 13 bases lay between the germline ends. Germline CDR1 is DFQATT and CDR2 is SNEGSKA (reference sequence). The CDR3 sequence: CSVPAGSSNQPQHF. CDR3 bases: TGCAGTGTTCCAGCGGGAAGTAGCAATCAGCCCCAGCATTTT.

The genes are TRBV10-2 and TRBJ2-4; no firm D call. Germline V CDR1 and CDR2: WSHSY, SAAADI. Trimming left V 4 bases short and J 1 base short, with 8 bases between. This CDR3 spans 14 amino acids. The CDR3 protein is CASSVGGAKNIQYF. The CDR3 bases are TGCGCCAGCAGTGTAGGTGGCGCCAAAAACATTCAGTACTTC.

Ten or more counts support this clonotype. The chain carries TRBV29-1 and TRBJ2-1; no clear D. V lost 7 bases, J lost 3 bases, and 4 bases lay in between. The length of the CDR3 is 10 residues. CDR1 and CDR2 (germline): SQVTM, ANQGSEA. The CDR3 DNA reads TGCAGCGGTAGCTACAATGAGCAGTTCTTC. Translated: CSGSYNEQFF.

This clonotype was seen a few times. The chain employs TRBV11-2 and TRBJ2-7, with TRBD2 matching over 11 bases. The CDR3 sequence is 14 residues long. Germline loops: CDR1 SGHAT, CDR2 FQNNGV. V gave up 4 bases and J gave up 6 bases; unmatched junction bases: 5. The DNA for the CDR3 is TGTGCCAGCAGCTCACTAGCGGGAGAGTTCGAGCAGTACGTC. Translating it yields CASSSLAGEFEQYV.

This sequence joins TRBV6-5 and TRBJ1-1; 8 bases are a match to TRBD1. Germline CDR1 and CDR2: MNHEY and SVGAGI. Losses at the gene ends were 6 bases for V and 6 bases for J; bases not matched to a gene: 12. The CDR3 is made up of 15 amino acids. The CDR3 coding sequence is TGTGCCAGCAGCCCCATGGCAGGGGGCAAAGCTGAAGCTTTCTTT. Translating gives CASSPMAGGKAEAFF.

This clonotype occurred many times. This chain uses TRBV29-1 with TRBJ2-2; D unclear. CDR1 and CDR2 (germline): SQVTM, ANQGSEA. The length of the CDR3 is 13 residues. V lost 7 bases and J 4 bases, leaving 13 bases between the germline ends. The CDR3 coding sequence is TGCAGCGCCGCCCAGCTCAGCACCGGGGAGCTGTTTTTT. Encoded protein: CSAAQLSTGELFF.

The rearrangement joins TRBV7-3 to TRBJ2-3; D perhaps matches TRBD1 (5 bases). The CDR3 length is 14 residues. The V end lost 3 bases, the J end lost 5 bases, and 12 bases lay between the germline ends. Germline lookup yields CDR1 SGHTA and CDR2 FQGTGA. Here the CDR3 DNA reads TGTGCCAGCAGCTTGGGGCAGGGTGGAGATACGCAGTATTTT. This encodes CASSLGQGGDTQYF.

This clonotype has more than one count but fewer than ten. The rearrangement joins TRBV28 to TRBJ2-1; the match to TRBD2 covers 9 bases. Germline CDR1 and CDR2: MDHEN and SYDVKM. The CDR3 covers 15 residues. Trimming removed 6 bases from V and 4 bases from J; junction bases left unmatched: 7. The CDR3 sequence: CASSTPGLAYNEQFF. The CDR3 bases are TGTGCCAGCAGCACCCCGGGACTAGCATACAATGAGCAGTTCTTC.

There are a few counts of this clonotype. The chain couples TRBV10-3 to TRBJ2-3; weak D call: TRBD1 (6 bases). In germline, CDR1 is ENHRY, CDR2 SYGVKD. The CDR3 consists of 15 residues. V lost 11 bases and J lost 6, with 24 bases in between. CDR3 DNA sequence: TGTGCCGCCAAACCCAACAGGGCTGATTCGGATACGCAGTATTTT. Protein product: CAAKPNRADSDTQYF.

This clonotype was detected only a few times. The CDR3 DNA sequence: TGTGCCACCAGCAGAGATCAACTAGCGGGGATCTACGAGCAGTACTTC. Protein: CATSRDQLAGIYEQYF. V and J are TRBV15 and TRBJ2-7; 10 bases align to TRBD2. This CDR3 contains 16 residues. V shed 0 bases and J 3 bases; nucleotides not matched to a gene: 5. Germline CDR1 is LNHNV and CDR2 is YYDKDF (reference sequence). Looking up the rest from reference TRBV15 and TRBJ2-7 gives the full variable domain: DAMVIQNPRYQVTQFGKPVTLSCSQTLNHNVMYWYQQKSSQAPKLLFHYYDKDFNNEADTPDNFQSRRPNTSFCFLDIRSPGLGDTAMYLCATSRDQLAGIYEQYFGPGTRLTVT.

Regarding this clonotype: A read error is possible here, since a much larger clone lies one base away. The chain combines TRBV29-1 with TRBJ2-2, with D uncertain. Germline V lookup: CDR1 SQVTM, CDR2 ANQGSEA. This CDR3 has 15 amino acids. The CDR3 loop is CSVRGAHANTRELFF. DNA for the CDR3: TGCAGCGTTAGAGGAGCACACGCGAACACCAGGGAGCTGTTTTTT.

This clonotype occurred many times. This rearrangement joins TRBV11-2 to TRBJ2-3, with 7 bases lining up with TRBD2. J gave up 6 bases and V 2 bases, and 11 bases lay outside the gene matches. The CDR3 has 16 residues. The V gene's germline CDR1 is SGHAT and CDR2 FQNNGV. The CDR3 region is CASSLSSGTTWDTQYF. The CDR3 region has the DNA TGTGCCAGCAGCTTATCTAGCGGCACGACCTGGGATACGCAGTATTTT.

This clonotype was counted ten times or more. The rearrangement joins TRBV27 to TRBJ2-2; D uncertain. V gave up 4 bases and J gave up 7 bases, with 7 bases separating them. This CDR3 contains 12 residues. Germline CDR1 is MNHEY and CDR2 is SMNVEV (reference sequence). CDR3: CASSSAFGELFF. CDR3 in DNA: TGTGCCAGCAGTTCGGCGTTCGGGGAGCTGTTTTTT.

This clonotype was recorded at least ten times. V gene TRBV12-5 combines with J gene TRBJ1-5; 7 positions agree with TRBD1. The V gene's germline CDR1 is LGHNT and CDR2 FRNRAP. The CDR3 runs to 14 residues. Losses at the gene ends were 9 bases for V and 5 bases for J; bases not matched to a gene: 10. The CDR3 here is CAREPGGCDQPQHF. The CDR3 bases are TGTGCTAGGGAGCCAGGGGGATGCGATCAGCCCCAGCATTTT.

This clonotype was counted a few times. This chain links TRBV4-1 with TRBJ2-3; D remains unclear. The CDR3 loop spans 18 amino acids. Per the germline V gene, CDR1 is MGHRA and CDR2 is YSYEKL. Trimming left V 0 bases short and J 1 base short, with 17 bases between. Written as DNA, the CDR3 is TGCGCCAGCAGCCAAGATAACATTCACGGAACCGGCACAGATACGCAGTATTTT. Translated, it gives CASSQDNIHGTGTDTQYF.

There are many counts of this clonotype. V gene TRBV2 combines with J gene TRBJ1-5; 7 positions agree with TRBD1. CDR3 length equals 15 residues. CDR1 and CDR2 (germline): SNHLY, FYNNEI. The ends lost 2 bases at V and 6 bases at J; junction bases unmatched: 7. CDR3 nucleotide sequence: TGTGCCAGCAGTGAATCCCGGACAGGTCTTCAGCCCCAGCATTTT. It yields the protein CASSESRTGLQPQHF.

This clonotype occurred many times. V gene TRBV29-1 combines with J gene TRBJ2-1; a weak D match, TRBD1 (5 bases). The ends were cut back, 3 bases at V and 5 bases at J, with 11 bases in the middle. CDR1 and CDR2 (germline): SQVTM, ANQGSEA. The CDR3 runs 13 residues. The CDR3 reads CSVDDWTNNEQFF. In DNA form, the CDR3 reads TGCAGCGTTGATGATTGGACAAACAATGAGCAGTTCTTC.

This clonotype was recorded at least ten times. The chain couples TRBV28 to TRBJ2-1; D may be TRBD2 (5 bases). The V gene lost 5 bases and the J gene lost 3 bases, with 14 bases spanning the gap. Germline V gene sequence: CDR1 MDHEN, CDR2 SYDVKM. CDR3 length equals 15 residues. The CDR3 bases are TGTGCCAGCAGTGCAGCCAGGAGGCTCTACAATGAGCAGTTCTTC. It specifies CASSAARRLYNEQFF.

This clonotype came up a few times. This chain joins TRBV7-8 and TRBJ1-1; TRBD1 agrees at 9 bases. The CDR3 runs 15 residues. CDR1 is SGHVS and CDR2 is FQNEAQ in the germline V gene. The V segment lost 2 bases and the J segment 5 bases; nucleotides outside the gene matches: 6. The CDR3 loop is CASSLKDRGRTEAFF. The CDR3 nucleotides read TGTGCCAGCAGCTTAAAAGACAGGGGGAGGACTGAAGCTTTCTTT.

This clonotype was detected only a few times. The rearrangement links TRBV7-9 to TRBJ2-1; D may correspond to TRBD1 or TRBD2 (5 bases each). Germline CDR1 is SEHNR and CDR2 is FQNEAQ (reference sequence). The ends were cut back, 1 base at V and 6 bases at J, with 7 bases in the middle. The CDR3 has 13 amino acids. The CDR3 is CASSLGGVNEQFF. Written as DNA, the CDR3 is TGTGCCAGCAGCTTAGGAGGGGTCAATGAGCAGTTCTTC.

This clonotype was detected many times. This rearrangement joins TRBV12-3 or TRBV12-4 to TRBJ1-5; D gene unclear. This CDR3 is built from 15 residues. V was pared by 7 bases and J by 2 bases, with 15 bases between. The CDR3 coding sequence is TGTGCCAGCACCATGAAGGGAGTGGGCAATCAGCCCCAGCATTTT. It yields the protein CASTMKGVGNQPQHF.

The CDR3 loop is CASSSPGRVSGANVLTF. CDR3 in DNA: TGTGCCAGCAGCTCTCCGGGACGGGTCTCTGGGGCCAACGTCCTGACTTTC. V and J are TRBV7-3 and TRBJ2-6, with D tentatively TRBD1 or TRBD2 (5 bases each). V was cut by 4 bases and J by 0 bases, with 13 bases left in between. Germline loops: CDR1 SGHTA, CDR2 FQGTGA. The CDR3 spans 17 residues.

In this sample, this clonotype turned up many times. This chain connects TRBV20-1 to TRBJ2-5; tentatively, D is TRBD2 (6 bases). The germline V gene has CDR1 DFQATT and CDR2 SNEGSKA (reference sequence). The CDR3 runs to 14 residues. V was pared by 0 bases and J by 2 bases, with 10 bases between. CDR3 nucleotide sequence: TGCAGTGCTAGAGATACAGGACTACAAGAGACCCAGTACTTC. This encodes CSARDTGLQETQYF.